The entry that follows covers one TCR beta chain sequence. Antigen: not known. The CDR3 contains 17 residues. The ends lost 3 bases at V and 5 bases at J; junction bases unmatched: 12. Germline CDR1 reads KGHSH; CDR2 reads LQKENI. This entry belongs to a study of T cell responses to AZD1222 COVID-19 vaccine. Study results and caveats: Following two doses of AZD1222, Spike-specific TCR breadth and depth rose.

Using immunoSEQ multiplex PCR, the repertoire was profiled, and TCRdb retains in-frame clones only, with some absent. The sample records over 150,000 clones, 90% to 95% being singletons. The sequence was collected from an adult who received the AZD1222 COVID-19 vaccine. Sequences were derived from peripheral blood, sampled 28 days after the second AZD1222 dose. The chain has TRBV18 and TRBJ2-1; TRBD2 matches 8 bases. The CDR3 sequence: CASSPPSGGGPNNEQFF. CDR3 in DNA: TGTGCCAGCTCACCTCCTTCTGGCGGGGGGCCTAACAATGAGCAGTTCTTC.